The clone carrying this T cell receptor (beta chain) has only a few counts. The antigen remains undetermined. The record originates from a study of cytomegalovirus exposure and HLA in healthy donors. Study-wide results and caveats: HLA restriction was apparent for most CMV-associated TCR beta chains in a later analysis. Later on, a genetic analysis was performed. It linked a missense variant in DCLRE1C with V- and J-gene trimming of TCR beta. Several of the most significant clusters were apparently associated with common viral pathogens in a later analysis.

The primer mix had 60 Vbeta and 13 Jbeta primers. Only in-frame clones appear in the TCRdb table, and some are missing; sequencing was by immunoSEQ multiplex PCR. The sample includes 75,000 to 100,000 clones, less than 85% seen only once; the top ten take over 15%. Germline CDR1 reads MDHEN; CDR2 reads SYDVKM. The CDR3 totals 13 residues. V dropped 5 bases and J dropped 5 bases, with 10 bases sitting between them. The chain recombines TRBV28 with TRBJ2-1; tentatively, D is TRBD1 (5 bases). The TCR sequence derives from a woman aged 55-70 years in good health and CMV-seropositive. The sample comprised PBMCs. The CDR3 DNA reads TGTGCCAGCAGTCCCAGGGTGGACAATGAGCAGTTCTTC. Translated: CASSPRVDNEQFF. The whole variable domain, remainder taken from reference TRBV28 and TRBJ2-1, is DVKVTQSSRYLVKRTGEKVFLECVQDMDHENMFWYRQDPGLGLRLIYFSYDVKMKEKGDIPEGYSVSREKKERFSLILESASTNQTSMYLCASSPRVDNEQFFGPGTRLTVL.